This record covers a single T cell receptor beta chain. The data originate from a study of blood T cell repertoires in COVID-19. Study overall: The analysed material was cDNA or gDNA that came from T cells, B-cell-depleted T cells, or PBMCs.

CDR3 length: 14 residues. Between the trimmed V and J ends, which lost 5 bases and 4 bases, there was a span of 12 bases. Germline lookup yields CDR1 SGHNT and CDR2 YENEEA. Original data processing: Reference gene primer amplification gave estimated nucleated cell counts. Sequenced by immunoSEQ multiplex PCR; TCRdb stores in-frame clones only, minus some. Clonal size and the V and J genes are those of that table, whereas D and trimming came from the DNA. This repertoire shows over 200,000 clones, 88% found once; its top ten account for about 4%. Exposed enrollees had met someone with a PCR-confirmed or clinician-diagnosed COVID-19 case at some point within the 2 weeks before study entry.

V gene TRBV11-3 combines with J gene TRBJ2-1; a weak D match, TRBD1 (6 bases). The TCR sequence derives from a woman under 40 who had been exposed to COVID-19. The sequencing input was PBMCs or T cells enriched from blood (not recorded which). CDR3 bases: TGTGCCAGCAGCCCTCGGACAGATTACAATGAGCAGTTCTTC. It yields the protein CASSPRTDYNEQFF.